Each of the 16 T cell receptor beta chains below was sequenced from the same sample in a study of monozygotic twins with inflammatory bowel disease. Each CDR3 protein gets one entry in TCRdb, which reprocessed the 5' RACE reads and gives no DNA. The ten most abundant clones cover 7.5% to 8% of a sample with about 210,000 distinct CDR3 sequences. Sequencing was done on a sample of blood. All receptors derive from a human donor with ulcerative colitis or Crohn's disease, or a healthy co-twin of an affected twin (not recorded which).

The V call is TRBV7-7, the J call TRBJ2-2; TCRdb's D gene call, TRBD2, goes unchecked for lack of DNA. The CDR3 has 15 residues. CDR1 and CDR2 from the germline V gene are SSHAT and FNYEAQ (reference sequence). This CDR3 is CASSASGRNTGELFF.

The chain carries TRBV28 and TRBJ2-6. CDR1 MDHEN and CDR2 SYDVKM come from the germline V gene. This CDR3 contains 15 residues. CDR3 protein: CASSSGFAGANVLTF.

The V and J genes are TRBV29-1 and TRBJ1-1; the TRBD1 assignment by TCRdb is unverifiable without DNA. Looked up from germline, CDR1 is SQVTM and CDR2 is ANQGSEA. The CDR3 contains 13 residues. This CDR3 reads CSVDPGGGSEAFF.

This chain uses TRBV27 with TRBJ1-2; TCRdb gives TRBD1 as the D gene, but with no DNA this cannot be confirmed. Germline V gene sequence: CDR1 MNHEY, CDR2 SMNVEV (reference sequence). The CDR3 totals 15 residues. The CDR3 loop reads CASSIGTGGTYGYTF.

The chain recombines TRBV6-6 with TRBJ2-1. Germline CDR1 MNHNY, CDR2 SVGAGI (reference sequence). The length of the CDR3 is 13 residues. This CDR3 is CASSSLGYNEQFF.

Here the CDR3 reads CSVTGQGRTEASF. This chain joins TRBV29-1 and TRBJ1-1; TCRdb designates TRBD1, a call that cannot be tested without DNA. Germline V CDR1 and CDR2: SQVTM, ANQGSEA. The CDR3 covers 13 residues. The whole variable domain, filled in from reference TRBV29-1 and TRBJ1-1, reads SAVISQKPSRDICQRGTSLTIQCQVDSQVTMMFWYRQQPGQSLTLIATANQGSEATYESGFVIDKFPISRPNLTFSTLTVSNMSPEDSSIYLCSVTGQGRTEASFGQGTRLTVV.

V usage is TRBV20-1 and J usage is TRBJ1-6; as DNA is missing, the TRBD1 call by TCRdb cannot be tested. There are 13 residues in the CDR3. Germline V CDR1 and CDR2: DFQATT, SNEGSKA (reference sequence). The CDR3 protein is CSARDRGLSPLHF.

The rearrangement uses TRBV11-2 and TRBJ2-5; TCRdb's D call, TRBD1, is unchecked because there is no DNA. Germline values: CDR1 SGHAT, CDR2 FQNNGV. CDR3 length equals 14 residues. The CDR3 is CASSLSRQQETQYF.

The rearrangement joins TRBV5-1 to TRBJ1-1. CDR3 length: 15 residues. Per germline, CDR1 SGHRS and CDR2 YFSETQ. Here the CDR3 reads CASSPFEIQNTEAFF. Drawing the rest from reference TRBV5-1 and TRBJ1-1, the complete variable domain is KAGVTQTPRYLIKTRGQQVTLSCSPISGHRSVSWYQQTPGQGLQFLFEYFSETQRNKGNFPGRFSGRQFSNSRSEMNVSTLELGDSALYLCASSPFEIQNTEAFFGQGTRLTVV.

The chain is built from TRBV7-8 and TRBJ2-3; TCRdb's D gene call, TRBD1, goes unchecked for lack of DNA. The CDR3 consists of 15 residues. CDR1 and CDR2 from the germline V gene are SGHVS and FQNEAQ. This CDR3 is CASTQGTISVDTQYF.

The chain recombines TRBV6-1 with TRBJ2-5; TCRdb proposes TRBD1, but this gene call is untestable without DNA. From germline, CDR1 is MNHNS and CDR2 SASEGT. CDR3 length: 15 amino acids. CDR3 sequence: CASSLLGQGDETQYF.

This chain links TRBV4-3 with TRBJ2-1; TCRdb calls TRBD1, which cannot be checked without DNA. Germline-derived CDR1 and CDR2 are LGHNA and YSLEER. There are 17 residues in the CDR3. CDR3 residues: CASSQMAGTPMENEQFF.

The chain has TRBV5-1 and TRBJ2-1; TCRdb indicates TRBD2, and absent DNA this call remains unverified. CDR3 size: 16 residues. Germline V gives CDR1 SGHRS, CDR2 YFSETQ. The CDR3 region is CASSLTSGGAANEQFF.

V and J are TRBV27 and TRBJ1-1; TCRdb indicates TRBD1, and absent DNA this call remains unverified. Germline CDR1 MNHEY, CDR2 SMNVEV (reference sequence). There are 13 residues in the CDR3. CDR3 in amino acids: CASRPTGATEAFF.

The chain is built from TRBV10-3 and TRBJ2-5. Germline lookup yields CDR1 ENHRY and CDR2 SYGVKD. The CDR3 extends over 12 amino acids. This CDR3 reads CAISEALETQYF.

The chain has TRBV5-1 and TRBJ1-1. Germline V CDR1 and CDR2: SGHRS, YFSETQ. The CDR3 is 14 amino acids. The CDR3 region is CASSWEGLNTEAFF.